This T cell receptor beta chain was sequenced for a study of beta chain features in type 1 diabetes. Naive, central memory, regulatory and stem cell-like memory cells within the CD4+ compartment were sorted using CD45RO/CCR7/CD25/CD127/CD95/CD27. This clone appeared a few times. Its antigen is as yet unknown. The CDR3 is 14 amino acids. Trimming removed 3 bases at V and 8 bases at J, with 14 bases between. The germline V gene has CDR1 MNHNY and CDR2 SVGAGI (reference sequence). Investigators reverse transcribed all isolated RNA, so they sequenced expressed TCRB transcripts. Naive, central memory and regulatory T cell samples yielded roughly 3.6 million reads on average. Sequencing was performed with immunoSEQ multiplex PCR; in TCRdb, only in-frame clones are kept and a portion is missing. The repertoire has approximately 160,000 clones, 10% of them found once; the top ten carry 0.5%. Overall study results and limits: Within patients, naive, central memory and Treg TCRB repertoires seemed more similar than within healthy donors. Moderate but significant shortening of TCRB CDR3s was recorded in all four CD4+ subsets from Type 1 diabetes patients. A possible short-template PCR bias applies equally to patients and controls.

The clonotype comes from a man between 25 and 39 years old with type 1 diabetes. The source material was central memory CD4+ T cells from blood. The chain carries TRBV6-6 and TRBJ2-1; TRBD1 might be the D (5 bases). CDR3: CASSYPPGLHEQFF. For the CDR3, the DNA is TGTGCCAGCAGTTATCCGCCAGGGCTCCATGAGCAGTTCTTC.